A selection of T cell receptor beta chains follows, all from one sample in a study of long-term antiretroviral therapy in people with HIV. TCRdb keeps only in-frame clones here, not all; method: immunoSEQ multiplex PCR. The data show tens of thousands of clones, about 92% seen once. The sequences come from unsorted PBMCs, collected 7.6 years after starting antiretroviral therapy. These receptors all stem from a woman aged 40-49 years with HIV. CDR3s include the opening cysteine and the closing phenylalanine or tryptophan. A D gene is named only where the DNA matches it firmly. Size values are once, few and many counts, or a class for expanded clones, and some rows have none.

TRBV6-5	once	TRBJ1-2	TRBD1	CASSYDMAGGARGYTF	TGTGCCAGCAGTTACGATATGGCAGGGGGCGCCCGGGGCTACACCTTC
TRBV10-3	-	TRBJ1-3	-	CAISGRQGNTIYF	TGTGCCATCAGTGGAAGGCAGGGGAACACCATATATTTT
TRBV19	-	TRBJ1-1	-	CASSRVNTEAFF	TGTGCCAGTAGTAGGGTGAACACTGAAGCTTTCTTT
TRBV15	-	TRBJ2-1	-	CATSSPGLGNHYNEQFF	TGTGCCACCAGCAGCCCTGGACTCGGGAACCACTACAATGAGCAGTTCTTC
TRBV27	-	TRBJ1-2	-	CASRREGSNYGYTF	TGTGCCAGCCGCCGTGAGGGCTCTAACTATGGCTACACCTTC
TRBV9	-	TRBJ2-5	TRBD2	CASSKTSGQETQYF	TGTGCCAGCAGCAAAACTAGCGGCCAAGAGACCCAGTACTTC
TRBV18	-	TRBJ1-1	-	CASSQSQERNTEAFF	TGTGCCAGCTCACAGTCGCAGGAGCGGAACACTGAAGCTTTCTTT
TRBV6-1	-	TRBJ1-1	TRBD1	CASSESGGQTEAFF	TGTGCCAGCAGTGAATCAGGGGGCCAAACTGAAGCTTTCTTT
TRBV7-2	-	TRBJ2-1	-	CASSEQGLNEQFF	TGTGCCAGCAGCGAACAGGGCCTCAATGAGCAGTTCTTC
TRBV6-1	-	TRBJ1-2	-	CASSDVGGTNYGYTF	TGTGCCAGCAGTGATGTGGGGGGAACTAACTATGGCTACACCTTC
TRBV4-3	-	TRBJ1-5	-	CASSPDRNQPQHF	TGCGCCAGCAGCCCCGATAGGAATCAGCCCCAGCATTTT
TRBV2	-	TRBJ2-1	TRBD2	CASRAGTSGGIAFF	TGTGCCAGCAGAGCCGGGACTAGCGGGGGGATCGCGTTCTTC
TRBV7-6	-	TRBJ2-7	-	CASSLVGLGGEEQYF	TGTGCCAGCAGCTTAGTCGGTTTAGGGGGAGAAGAGCAGTACTTC
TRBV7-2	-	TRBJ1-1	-	CASSLFYAGNTEAFF	TGTGCCAGCAGCTTATTCTACGCAGGGAACACTGAAGCTTTCTTT
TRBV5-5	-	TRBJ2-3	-	CASSYRDTDTQYF	TGTGCCAGCAGCTACCGGGACACAGATACGCAGTATTTT
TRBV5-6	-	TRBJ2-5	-	CASSLDPEAGITETQYF	TGTGCCAGCAGCTTGGATCCTGAGGCAGGGATCACGGAGACCCAGTACTTC
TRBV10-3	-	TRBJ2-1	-	CAISVDGIYNEQFF	TGTGCCATCAGTGTAGACGGGATCTACAATGAGCAGTTCTTC
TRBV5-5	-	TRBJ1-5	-	CASSLQYTTSNQPQHF	TGTGCCAGCAGCTTGCAGTACACGACCAGCAATCAGCCCCAGCATTTT
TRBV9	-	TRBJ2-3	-	CASSVWGGATDTQYF	TGTGCCAGCAGCGTGTGGGGGGGCGCCACAGATACGCAGTATTTT
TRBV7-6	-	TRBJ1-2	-	CASSKEGVGGYTF	TGTGCCAGCAGCAAAGAGGGGGTTGGGGGCTACACCTTC
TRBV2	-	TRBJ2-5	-	CASRRKTQYF	TGTGCCAGCAGGAGAAAGACCCAGTACTTC
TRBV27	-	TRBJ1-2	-	CASSLGSGAPVYGYTF	TGTGCCAGCAGTTTAGGATCAGGGGCGCCCGTCTATGGCTACACCTTC
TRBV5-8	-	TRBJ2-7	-	CASSSGTSGQYF	TGTGCCAGCAGCTCGGGGACCAGCGGGCAGTACTTC
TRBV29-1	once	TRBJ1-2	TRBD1	CSDRGRNYGYTF	TGCAGCGACAGGGGGCGTAACTATGGCTACACCTTC
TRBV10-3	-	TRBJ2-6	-	CAISELPGRNSGANVLTF	TGTGCCATCAGTGAGCTCCCGGGCCGTAACTCTGGGGCCAACGTCCTGACTTTC
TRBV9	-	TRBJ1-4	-	CASSVGWGSEEKLFF	TGTGCCAGCAGCGTAGGGTGGGGGTCGGAGGAAAAACTGTTTTTT
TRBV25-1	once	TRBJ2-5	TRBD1	CASLPGTEETQYF	TGTGCCAGCCTCCCAGGGACAGAAGAGACCCAGTACTTC
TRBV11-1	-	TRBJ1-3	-	CASSQNLWGSSGNTIYF	TGTGCCAGCAGCCAGAACCTCTGGGGGAGCTCTGGAAACACCATATATTTT
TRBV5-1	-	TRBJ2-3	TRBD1	CASSLGDSGTDTQYF	TGCGCCAGCAGCTTGGGGGACAGCGGCACAGATACGCAGTATTTT
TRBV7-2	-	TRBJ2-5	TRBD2	CASSPKAGEHQYF	TGTGCCAGCAGCCCTAAAGCGGGGGAACACCAGTACTTC
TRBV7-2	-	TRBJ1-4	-	CASSFNRGPPREKLFF	TGTGCCAGCAGCTTCAATCGCGGTCCCCCCAGGGAAAAACTGTTTTTT
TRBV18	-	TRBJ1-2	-	CASSPPNRASNYGYTF	TGTGCCAGCTCACCACCGAACCGGGCCTCTAACTATGGCTACACCTTC
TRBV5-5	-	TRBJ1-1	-	CASSLIMNQFSNTEAFF	TGTGCCAGCAGCTTGATTATGAACCAGTTCTCCAACACTGAAGCTTTCTTT
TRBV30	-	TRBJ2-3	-	CAWTLGGRTDTQYF	TGTGCCTGGACCCTTGGGGGGCGCACAGATACGCAGTATTTT
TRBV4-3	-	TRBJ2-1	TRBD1	CASSQETGGYNEQFF	TGCGCCAGCAGCCAAGAGACAGGGGGCTACAATGAGCAGTTCTTC
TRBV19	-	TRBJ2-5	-	CASSFSRDQETQYF	TGTGCCAGTAGTTTTTCTCGGGACCAAGAGACCCAGTACTTC
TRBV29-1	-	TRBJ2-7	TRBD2	CSVEWEGSYEQYF	TGCAGCGTTGAATGGGAGGGTTCATACGAGCAGTACTTC
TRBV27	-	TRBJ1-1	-	CASSLSWGAPNTEAFF	TGTGCCAGCAGTTTATCGTGGGGGGCCCCGAACACTGAAGCTTTCTTT
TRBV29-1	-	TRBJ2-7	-	CSAQGGAPYEQYF	TGCAGCGCCCAAGGGGGGGCCCCCTACGAGCAGTACTTC
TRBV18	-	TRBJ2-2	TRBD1	CASSPPDGAGQGKAGELFF	TGTGCCAGCTCACCACCGGACGGCGCCGGACAGGGGAAGGCCGGGGAGCTGTTTTTT